A single T cell receptor (beta chain) is shown here with its context. Its target is not known. The sample belongs to a study of early T cells in non-severe SARS-CoV-2 infection. In the study overall: From unsorted whole blood, bulk RNA was sequenced, and the chains remained unpaired.

Individual cDNA molecules carried attached unique molecular identifiers. One entry per CDR3 protein, called by TCRdb with MiXCR from the 5' RACE reads. The sample carries tens of thousands of distinct CDR3 sequences, roughly 17% recorded once. CDR3 length: 15 amino acids. Germline CDR1 MNHNS, CDR2 SASEGT. Trimming took 5 bases from V and 2 from J; bases not matched to a gene: 6. Study results and caveats: Sequences matched to VDJdb favored anti-spike CD8 responses, while private and CD4 specificities were missed.

This chain links TRBV6-1 with TRBJ1-2, with 9 bases lining up with TRBD1. The source of this sequence is an adult who was a healthcare worker with PCR-confirmed SARS-CoV-2 infection or an uninfected control (not recorded which). Material: whole blood, obtained at baseline. The CDR3 sequence is CASSLRTGDNYGYTF. The CDR3 nucleotides read TGTGCCAGCAGTCTACGGACAGGGGACAACTATGGCTACACCTTC.